Listed below are T cell receptor beta chains from one sample, sequenced in a study of cytotoxic CD8 clonotypes in ibrutinib-treated CLL. The repertoire was sequenced with immunoSEQ multiplex PCR; TCRdb's copy has only in-frame clones and lacks some. The sample yields 110,000 to 150,000 clones, approximately 75% seen once. This specimen was PBMCs, taken after 12 months of ibrutinib treatment. Receptors were obtained from a human donor with chronic lymphocytic leukemia. CDR3s include the opening cysteine and the closing phenylalanine or tryptophan. A D gene is named only where the DNA matches it firmly. Clone size is given for some rows only: seen once, a few or many times, or a class if the clone is expanded.

CASKEGSSTDTQYF,TGTGCCAGCAAGGAAGGTTCTAGCACAGATACGCAGTATTTT,-,TRBJ2-3,-,TRBV9
CASSLGVTEAFF,TGTGCCAGTAGTTTAGGGGTTACTGAAGCTTTCTTT,-,TRBJ1-1,-,TRBV19
CASSTQPGLHTDTQYF,TGTGCCAGCAGCACCCAACCGGGGCTTCACACAGATACGCAGTATTTT,-,TRBJ2-3,-,TRBV7-3
CASSPGHWNNSPLHF,TGCGCCAGCAGCCCGGGACACTGGAATAATTCACCCCTCCACTTT,-,TRBJ1-6,-,TRBV5-1
CATARQGGNEQFF,TGTGCCACCGCCCGACAGGGCGGTAATGAGCAGTTCTTC,TRBD1,TRBJ2-1,-,TRBV27
CSVLLGETQYF,TGCAGTGTTCTGTTAGGAGAGACCCAGTACTTC,-,TRBJ2-5,-,TRBV20-1
CASSQLDSEQYF,TGTGCCAGCAGCCAACTCGACTCCGAGCAGTACTTC,-,TRBJ2-7,-,TRBV28
CASSLYSLGGSVTEAFF,TGTGCCAGCAGCTTATATTCGTTAGGGGGCTCAGTCACTGAAGCTTTCTTT,TRBD1,TRBJ1-1,-,TRBV7-3
CASSFQGLAGALDNEQFF,TGCGCCAGCAGCTTCCAGGGACTAGCGGGGGCCCTGGACAATGAGCAGTTCTTC,TRBD2,TRBJ2-1,-,TRBV5-1
CASSLGDTGELFF,TGCGCCAGCAGCTTGGGTGACACCGGGGAGCTGTTTTTT,-,TRBJ2-2,-,TRBV5-1
CASGSGRSRPQHF,TGTGCTAGTGGTTCCGGACGGTCTCGGCCCCAGCATTTT,-,TRBJ1-5,-,TRBV12-5
CASSQDSGGSLPQHF,TGCGCCAGCAGCCAAGATAGCGGGGGTTCCTTGCCCCAGCATTTT,-,TRBJ1-5,once,TRBV4-3
CATSRGGQGNSPLHF,TGTGCCACCAGCAGGGGCGGACAGGGGAATTCACCCCTCCACTTT,TRBD1,TRBJ1-6,-,TRBV15
CASSYTGNYGYTF,TGTGCCAGTAGCTATACAGGGAACTATGGCTACACCTTC,-,TRBJ1-2,-,TRBV19
CASSPGREGTGELFF,TGCGCCAGCAGCCCCGGGCGGGAGGGCACCGGGGAGCTGTTTTTT,TRBD2,TRBJ2-2,-,TRBV5-1
CASSLSLSYNEQFF,TGTGCCAGCAGTTTGTCGCTCTCCTACAATGAGCAGTTCTTC,-,TRBJ2-1,-,TRBV27
CASSRQGNYGYTF,TGTGCCAGCAGTCGACAGGGGAACTATGGCTACACCTTC,TRBD1,TRBJ1-2,-,TRBV6-4
CASSLHRITGELFF,TGTGCCAGCAGTTTACATCGGATAACCGGGGAGCTGTTTTTT,-,TRBJ2-2,-,TRBV27
CARRIRGRPSKVHEQYF,TGTGCCAGAAGGATAAGGGGAAGGCCGTCGAAGGTCCACGAGCAGTACTTC,-,TRBJ2-7,-,TRBV9
CASSPGRDNTGELFF,TGTGCCAGCAGTCCCGGACGGGATAACACCGGGGAGCTGTTTTTT,-,TRBJ2-2,-,TRBV2
CASSRRLGYEQYF,TGTGCCAGCAGTCGCCGACTCGGCTACGAGCAGTACTTC,-,TRBJ2-7,-,TRBV6-5
CASSEAGGTYNEQFF,TGTGCCAGCAGTGAAGCAGGGGGAACCTACAATGAGCAGTTCTTC,-,TRBJ2-1,-,TRBV6-1